Below, one TCR beta chain is given with its context. Its antigen is undetermined. This record comes from a study of CD8 T cells in ankylosing spondylitis. TCRdb fed the 5' RACE reads into MiXCR, producing one record per CDR3 protein. This table has about 240,000 distinct CDR3 sequences, 20% to 30% appearing once. Germline-derived CDR1 and CDR2 are ENHRY and SYGVKD. The trim removed 4 bases at V and 5 bases at J, leaving 3 bases unmatched. The CDR3 covers 14 residues. Study outcomes and limitations: Disease-linked clones reportedly showed significant enrichment in matched ankylosing spondylitis synovial fluid.

The source of this sequence is a male donor with ankylosing spondylitis or in good health (not recorded which). Sequencing was carried out using blood, either unsorted or a sorted T cell fraction (not recorded which). The V and J genes are TRBV10-3 and TRBJ2-7; 12 bases are shared with TRBD1. CDR3 bases: TGTGCCATCAGTGCAGGGACAGGGGGCAACGAGCAGTACTTC. This translates into CAISAGTGGNEQYF.